This T cell receptor beta chain was recovered during a study of T-cell memory formation after mild COVID-19. Study overall: The TCR clusters were mostly specific to one donor. Broader study findings: Cross-reactive memory seemingly joined, as some responding clones were found in pre-infection memory.

This clonotype was picked up many times. The antigen remains undetermined. TCRdb independently ran MiXCR on the 5' RACE reads; one entry per CDR3 protein. The sample shows fewer than 40,000 distinct CDR3 sequences, roughly 7.5% of them seen only once. Trimming left V 2 bases short and J 1 base short, with 17 bases between. The CDR3 loop spans 17 amino acids. The germline CDR1 and CDR2 sequences are MNHEY and SVGAGI. This rearrangement joins TRBV6-5 to TRBJ1-2; D is perhaps TRBD1 (6 bases). This receptor was identified in a young man who had mild COVID-19 (a few samples of this study predate the infection). Cell type and time point are not known. The sequencing sample was made of PBMCs or a T cell subset sorted from them (not recorded which). In DNA form, the CDR3 reads TGTGCCAGCAGTTACAAAGTCGCAGGGGCAATTAACTATGGCTACACCTTC. It is translated as CASSYKVAGAINYGYTF.